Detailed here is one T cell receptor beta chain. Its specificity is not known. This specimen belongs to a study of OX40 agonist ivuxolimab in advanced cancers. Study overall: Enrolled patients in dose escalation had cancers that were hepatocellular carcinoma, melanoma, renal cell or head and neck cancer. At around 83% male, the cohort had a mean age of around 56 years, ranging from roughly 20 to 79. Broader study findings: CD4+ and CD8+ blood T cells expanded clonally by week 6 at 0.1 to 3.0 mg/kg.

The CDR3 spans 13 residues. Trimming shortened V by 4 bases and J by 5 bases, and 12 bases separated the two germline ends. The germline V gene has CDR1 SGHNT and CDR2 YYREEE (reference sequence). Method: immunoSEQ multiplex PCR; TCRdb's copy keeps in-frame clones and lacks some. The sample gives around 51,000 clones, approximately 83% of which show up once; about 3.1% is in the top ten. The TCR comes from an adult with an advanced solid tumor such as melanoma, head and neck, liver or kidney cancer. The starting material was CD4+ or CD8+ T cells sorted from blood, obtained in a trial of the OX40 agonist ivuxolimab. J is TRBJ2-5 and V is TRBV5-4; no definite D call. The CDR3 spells CASSPVGWETQYF. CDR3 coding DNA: TGTGCCAGCAGCCCAGTGGGTTGGGAGACCCAGTACTTC.